This TCR beta chain was sequenced in a study of CXCR3-negative and CXCR3-positive naive CD8 T cells. In preparing the TRB cDNA libraries, 5' RACE with UMI labels was used. One entry per CDR3 protein, without DNA, is what TCRdb gives after re-calling the 5' RACE reads. Its table lists tens of thousands of distinct CDR3 sequences. Comments on this clonotype: Its specificity is not known.

CD8+ T cell subsets were each sorted in triplicate, about 300,000 cells apiece. Naive CD8+ T cells had a CD45RO-CCR7+CD27+CD95- phenotype. Study-level points and caveats: Fresh PBMCs were used in most assays, and CXCR3 expression partially decreased after cryopreservation.

The source material was naive CXCR3- CD8+ T cells from blood. Subset of the sample: CD45RO-CCR7+CD27+CD95- naive CD8+ T cells lacking CXCR3 (TNR3-). This sequence originates from a human donor in good health. Some clones in this sample may be carry-over from other donors' samples.

CDR3 amino acids: CASSENNYEQYF. The V gene is TRBV19, the J gene TRBJ2-7. This CDR3 contains 12 residues. Germline-derived CDR1 and CDR2 are LNHDA and SQIVND (reference sequence).